The 17 T cell receptor beta chains presented below share a single source sample, sequenced in a study of blood T cell repertoires in COVID-19. Clones were read by immunoSEQ multiplex PCR, and TCRdb kept only the in-frame ones, dropping some. The table has roughly 300,000 clones, approximately 88% seen once. The sequencing input was peripheral blood. Receptors originate from a man between 18 and 35 years old with active or convalescent COVID-19.

This clone appeared once. The chain joins TRBV6-1 to TRBJ1-3, with a possible D match to TRBD1 (6 bases). Germline V gene sequence: CDR1 MNHNS, CDR2 SASEGT. The CDR3 covers 14 residues. The ends were cut back, 5 bases at V and 4 bases at J, with 12 bases in the middle. CDR3 nucleotides: TGTGCCAGCAGTCCAACAGGGCCGGGAAACACCATATATTTT. It specifies CASSPTGPGNTIYF.

V usage is TRBV7-2 and J usage is TRBJ2-3, with D tentatively TRBD2 (5 bases). This CDR3 contains 16 residues. V was cut by 9 bases and J by 5 bases, with 24 bases left in between. Germline V CDR1 and CDR2: SGHTA, FQGNSA. The DNA for the CDR3 is TGTGCCAGTACGGTAATCCCGACTCTCGCGGGAGATACGCAGTATTTT. Translated: CASTVIPTLAGDTQYF.

This chain joins TRBV27 and TRBJ1-2; D possibly corresponds to TRBD1 (5 bases). Trimming removed 0 bases from V and 4 bases from J, with 9 bases in between. Germline V gives CDR1 MNHEY, CDR2 SMNVEV (reference sequence). The CDR3 is 14 amino acids. The CDR3 DNA reads TGTGCCAGCAGTTTATCTCGGGGGGGCTATGGCTACACCTTC. This encodes CASSLSRGGYGYTF.

This rearrangement joins TRBV5-6 to TRBJ1-1; 10 positions agree with TRBD1. The CDR3 consists of 16 residues. J gave up 3 bases and V 8 bases, and 13 bases lay outside the gene matches. CDR1 and CDR2 (germline): SGHDT, YYEEEE. CDR3 protein: CASRRRTGGKDTEAFF. The CDR3 region has the DNA TGTGCCAGTCGACGGCGGACAGGGGGTAAGGACACTGAAGCTTTCTTT. The full variable domain, its missing parts supplied by reference TRBV5-6 and TRBJ1-1, is DAGVTQSPTHLIKTRGQQVTLRCSPKSGHDTVSWYQQALGQGPQFIFQYYEEEERQRGNFPDRFSGHQFPNYSSELNVNALLLGDSALYLCASRRRTGGKDTEAFFGQGTRLTVV.

The V call is TRBV2, the J call TRBJ1-6, with D unresolved. With 4 bases removed from V and 5 bases from J, the gap between germline ends came to 9 bases. The CDR3 spans 14 residues. Germline V gene lookup returns CDR1 SNHLY and CDR2 FYNNEI. This CDR3 is CASSVGKNNSPLHF. The CDR3 DNA sequence: TGTGCCAGCAGTGTCGGGAAAAATAATTCACCCCTCCACTTT.

The J gene is TRBJ1-6, the V gene TRBV5-1, with a possible D match to TRBD1 (5 bases). The V and J ends lost 1 base and 13 bases respectively, with 12 bases between them. This CDR3 is 13 amino acids long. CDR1 is SGHRS and CDR2 is YFSETQ in the germline V gene. The CDR3 reads CASSLRGPAPLHF. The DNA of the CDR3 is TGCGCCAGCAGCTTGAGGGGCCCAGCGCCCCTCCACTTT. Filled out from reference TRBV5-1 and TRBJ1-6, the complete variable domain reads KAGVTQTPRYLIKTRGQQVTLSCSPISGHRSVSWYQQTPGQGLQFLFEYFSETQRNKGNFPGRFSGRQFSNSRSEMNVSTLELGDSALYLCASSLRGPAPLHFGNGTRLTVT.

This sequence joins TRBV7-9 and TRBJ1-4; TRBD1 agrees at 7 bases. CDR1 is SEHNR and CDR2 is FQNEAQ in the germline V gene (reference sequence). The V segment lost 1 base and the J segment 0 bases; nucleotides outside the gene matches: 5. This CDR3 is built from 17 residues. The CDR3 nucleotides are TGTGCCAGCAGCTTAGGACAAGGGACAGCAACTAATGAAAAACTGTTTTTT. Translating it yields CASSLGQGTATNEKLFF.

The genes are TRBV2 and TRBJ1-2, with 8 bases lining up with TRBD1. The length of the CDR3 is 14 residues. The germline V gene encodes CDR1 SNHLY and CDR2 FYNNEI. Trimming at V came to 7 bases and at J to 5 bases, leaving 9 bases not matched to a gene. Written as DNA, the CDR3 is TGTGCCAGCACCGACGGAGACAGGGGATATGGCTACACCTTC. Protein product: CASTDGDRGYGYTF.

CDR3 DNA sequence: TGTGCCAGCAGCCCCACAGTGGCGGATACGCAGTATTTT. It yields the protein CASSPTVADTQYF. The chain is built from TRBV7-3 and TRBJ2-3; no clear D. The CDR3 length is 13 residues. Trimming cost V 5 bases and J 6 bases, with 12 bases left between them. In germline, CDR1 is SGHTA, CDR2 FQGTGA.

The V call is TRBV7-9, the J call TRBJ1-2; tentative D call: TRBD1 (6 bases). This CDR3 has 17 amino acids. Trimming left V 2 bases short and J 4 bases short, with 20 bases between. Looked up from germline, CDR1 is SEHNR and CDR2 is FQNEAQ (reference sequence). The CDR3 DNA reads as TGTGCCAGCAGCTTACGCCAGGGGATTCTTCGGAGCTATGGCTACACCTTC. This gives the protein CASSLRQGILRSYGYTF.

The rearrangement joins TRBV3-1 (or the pseudogene TRBV3-2) to TRBJ1-1, with D maybe TRBD1 (5 bases). The germline gives CDR1 LGHDT, CDR2 YNNKEL (reference sequence). Between the trimmed V and J ends, which lost 3 bases and 1 base, there was a span of 9 bases. This CDR3 is built from 14 residues. CDR3 sequence reads: CASSQYDRNTEAFF. The CDR3 bases are TGTGCCAGCAGCCAGTACGACAGGAACACTGAAGCTTTCTTT.

The rearrangement uses TRBV7-6 and TRBJ1-1; TRBD1 aligns across 7 bases. Germline V gives CDR1 SGHVS, CDR2 FNYEAQ. J gave up 0 bases and V 0 bases, and 4 bases lay outside the gene matches. This CDR3 is built from 16 residues. The chain's CDR3 is CASSLARQGLNTEAFF. The CDR3 bases are TGTGCCAGCAGCTTAGCACGACAGGGCCTGAACACTGAAGCTTTCTTT.

The chain employs TRBV29-1 and TRBJ1-2; no clear D. CDR3 length equals 13 residues. Trimming took 3 bases from V and 7 from J, leaving 15 bases between them. Germline V gene sequence: CDR1 SQVTM, CDR2 ANQGSEA. The CDR3 region is CSVEAIGVSGYTF. The DNA for the CDR3 is TGCAGCGTTGAGGCCATCGGGGTTAGTGGCTACACCTTC.

This chain uses TRBV11-3 with TRBJ2-7, with 8 bases matching TRBD2. The CDR3 spans 15 residues. With 2 bases clipped from V and 0 bases from J, the junction kept 3 bases outside the gene matches. CDR1 and CDR2 (germline): SGHNT, YENEEA. For the CDR3, the DNA is TGTGCCAGCAGCTTATCGCGGGGGGACTCCTACGAGCAGTACTTC. It yields the protein CASSLSRGDSYEQYF.

J is TRBJ1-6 and V is TRBV2; tentatively, D is TRBD1 (5 bases). The CDR3 consists of 15 residues. Deletions cut 4 bases from V and 5 bases from J, with 12 bases between. Germline-derived CDR1 and CDR2 are SNHLY and FYNNEI. This CDR3 is CASSVSGHNNSPLHF. CDR3 DNA sequence: TGTGCCAGCAGTGTTTCAGGACACAATAATTCACCCCTCCACTTT.

This chain uses TRBV4-1 with TRBJ1-3; a possible D gene is TRBD1 (5 bases). The CDR3 runs to 16 residues. V was clipped by 2 bases and J by 0 bases, with 11 bases between them. Germline V gene sequence: CDR1 MGHRA, CDR2 YSYEKL. This CDR3 is CASSQSTGDSGNTIYF. CDR3 DNA: TGCGCCAGCAGCCAATCAACAGGAGACTCTGGAAACACCATATATTTT.

This clone was observed a handful of times. The CDR3 region is CASSGTGNIQYF. The CDR3 nucleotides are TGTGCCAGCAGTGGGACAGGAAACATTCAGTACTTC. V and J are TRBV2 and TRBJ2-4; 7 bases line up with TRBD1. The CDR3 has 12 amino acids. J lost 6 bases, V lost 4 bases, and 0 bases had no gene match. The V gene's germline CDR1 is SNHLY and CDR2 FYNNEI. Drawing the rest from reference TRBV2 and TRBJ2-4, the complete variable domain is EPEVTQTPSHQVTQMGQEVILRCVPISNHLYFYWYRQILGQKVEFLVSFYNNEISEKSEIFDDQFSVERPDGSNFTLKIRSTKLEDSAMYFCASSGTGNIQYFGAGTRLSVL.